Presented here are 26 T cell receptor beta chains from one specimen sequenced in a study of blood T cell repertoires in COVID-19 (TCRdb year 2020). Library prep was done by the immunoSEQ multiplex PCR assay. Not all clones reach the TCRdb copy of this immuneACCESS table, which keeps in-frame sequences only. Checked studies attribute under half of the gap to unresolved V genes and leave the rest unexplained. The sample table holds almost 25,000 clones, of which 90% to 95% were seen once. Over 25% of the sample goes to the ten largest clones. Source material: peripheral blood. The receptors stem from a man in his 70s with active COVID-19.

The chain has TRBV20-1 and TRBJ1-1; the D gene is possibly TRBD1 (6 bases). The germline CDR1 and CDR2 sequences are DFQATT and SNEGSKA (reference sequence). The CDR3 consists of 16 residues. V gave up 3 bases and J gave up 11 bases, with 28 bases separating them. The CDR3 loop reads CSASNAREMWGGTAFF. CDR3 nucleotides: TGCAGTGCTAGTAATGCTCGCGAGATGTGGGGGGGCACGGCTTTCTTT.

V usage is TRBV24-1 and J usage is TRBJ1-2; D unclear. Trimming pared 5 bases from V and 4 bases from J, leaving 13 bases between. The CDR3 runs to 14 residues. Germline V CDR1 and CDR2: KGHDR, SFDVKD. CDR3 nucleotides: TGTGCCACCAGTGGGGTGGTGCGGGTCTATGGCTACACCTTC. This codes for CATSGVVRVYGYTF.

The chain has TRBV7-9 and TRBJ2-1; D is unresolved. The germline gives CDR1 SEHNR, CDR2 FQNEAQ (reference sequence). V lost 0 bases and J lost 9, with 9 bases in between. CDR3 length equals 13 residues. CDR3 in amino acids: CASSLAFPFEQFF. Here the CDR3 DNA reads TGTGCCAGCAGCTTAGCCTTCCCCTTTGAGCAGTTCTTC. Full variable domain (remainder filled in from reference TRBV7-9 and TRBJ2-1): DTGVSQNPRHKITKRGQNVTFRCDPISEHNRLYWYRQTLGQGPEFLTYFQNEAQLEKSRLLSDRFSAERPKGSFSTLEIQRTEQGDSAMYLCASSLAFPFEQFFGPGTRLTVL.

This chain connects TRBV7-2 to TRBJ2-2; D is uncertain. CDR3 length: 15 residues. V was pared by 2 bases and J by 1 base, with 8 bases between. Looked up from germline, CDR1 is SGHTA and CDR2 is FQGNSA. The CDR3 DNA reads TGTGCCAGCAGCTTACTACCCAAGAACACCGGGGAGCTGTTTTTT. It specifies CASSLLPKNTGELFF.

This chain connects TRBV6-4 to TRBJ2-1; TRBD2 aligns across 10 bases. There are 15 residues in the CDR3. J was trimmed by 5 bases and V by 5 bases; bases with no gene match: 6. In germline, CDR1 is MRHNA, CDR2 SNTAGT. CDR3 in amino acids: CASSFSGRSHNEQFF. The CDR3 region has the DNA TGTGCCAGCAGTTTTAGCGGGAGGAGCCACAATGAGCAGTTCTTC.

The rearrangement links TRBV4-2 to TRBJ2-7, with D possibly being TRBD2 (6 bases). This CDR3 is 15 amino acids long. Germline V CDR1 and CDR2: LGHNA, YNFKEQ. Trimming shortened V by 5 bases and J by 4 bases, and 18 bases separated the two germline ends. The CDR3 reads CASSYGGTAGYEQYF. The CDR3, as DNA: TGTGCCAGCAGCTATGGGGGGACCGCGGGATACGAGCAGTACTTC.

This clone has more than one count but fewer than ten. The genes are TRBV18 and TRBJ1-2; no definite D call. Per the germline V gene, CDR1 is KGHSH and CDR2 is LQKENI. Trimming took 2 bases from V and 8 from J, leaving 15 bases between them. The CDR3 length is 14 residues. In DNA form, the CDR3 reads TGTGCCAGCTCACCAGATAGAAAGGGAGGCGGCTACACCTTC. It yields the protein CASSPDRKGGGYTF.

This chain uses TRBV18 with TRBJ2-7, with TRBD1 as a possible D gene (6 bases). Germline V gene data show CDR1 as KGHSH and CDR2 as LQKENI. Trimming removed 5 bases from V and 5 bases from J, with 16 bases in between. The CDR3 contains 14 residues. This CDR3 reads CASSRDRKWNEQYF. CDR3 in DNA: TGTGCCAGCTCAAGAGACAGGAAGTGGAACGAGCAGTACTTC. The whole variable domain, filled in from reference TRBV18 and TRBJ2-7, reads NAGVMQNPRHLVRRRGQEARLRCSPMKGHSHVYWYRQLPEEGLKFMVYLQKENIIDESGMPKERFSAEFPKEGPSILRIQQVVRGDSAAYFCASSRDRKWNEQYFGPGTRLTVT.

The V gene is TRBV27, the J gene TRBJ2-7, with a tentative D call TRBD2 (6 bases). CDR1 and CDR2 (germline): MNHEY, SMNVEV (reference sequence). Trimming took 0 bases from V and 4 from J, leaving 10 bases between them. The CDR3 contains 14 residues. The chain's CDR3 is CASSLSAGLYEQYF. The CDR3 region has the DNA TGTGCCAGCAGTTTATCGGCGGGGCTATACGAGCAGTACTTC.

V is TRBV11-2 and J is TRBJ2-3; TRBD2 aligns across 9 bases. The germline gives CDR1 SGHAT, CDR2 FQNNGV. The CDR3 spans 16 residues. Losses at the gene ends were 1 base for V and 4 bases for J; bases not matched to a gene: 6. Here the CDR3 DNA reads TGTGCCAGCAGCTTAGTTCCCGGCGGGGGGGCAGATACGCAGTATTTT. Its translation: CASSLVPGGGADTQYF. Full variable domain (outside the CDR3, taken from reference TRBV11-2 and TRBJ2-3): EAGVAQSPRYKIIEKRQSVAFWCNPISGHATLYWYQQILGQGPKLLIQFQNNGVVDDSQLPKDRFSAERLKGVDSTLKIQPAKLEDSAVYLCASSLVPGGGADTQYFGPGTRLTVL.

This rearrangement joins TRBV11-1 to TRBJ1-2; D perhaps matches TRBD1 (6 bases). This CDR3 spans 15 amino acids. Germline CDR1 SGHAT, CDR2 FQDESV (reference sequence). V was trimmed by 4 bases and J by 6 bases, leaving 18 bases between them. Written as DNA, the CDR3 is TGTGCCAGCAGCTCTTACGGGGGGGCAGGCCATGGCTACACCTTC. It yields the protein CASSSYGGAGHGYTF.

The genes are TRBV6-2 or TRBV6-3 and TRBJ2-1; D gene ambiguous. The germline V gene has CDR1 MNHEY and CDR2 SVGEGT. This CDR3 is 11 amino acids long. The V gene lost 4 bases and the J gene lost 6 bases, with 4 bases spanning the gap. The CDR3 DNA is TGTGCCAGCAGTTCCCTCAATGAGCAGTTCTTC. It specifies CASSSLNEQFF.

This clone was picked up one time. The chain employs TRBV10-1 and TRBJ1-1, with D maybe TRBD1 (5 bases). Germline V lookup: CDR1 WNHNN, CDR2 SYGVQD (reference sequence). V gave up 8 bases and J gave up 6 bases, with 10 bases separating them. This CDR3 spans 11 amino acids. The DNA of the CDR3 is TGCGCCAGCTTGGCGGGGGCTGAAGCTTTCTTT. Translated, it gives CASLAGAEAFF.

In DNA, the CDR3 is TGTGCCAGCAGCACCAACGGTGCAACTAATGAAAAACTGTTTTTT. It codes for CASSTNGATNEKLFF. The gene calls are TRBV5-5 and TRBJ1-4, with D unclear. Trimming left V 4 bases short and J 0 bases short, with 10 bases between. The CDR3 spans 15 residues. Germline V gene lookup returns CDR1 SGHKS and CDR2 YYEKEE (reference sequence).

The chain is built from TRBV9 and TRBJ2-7; D not certain. The CDR3 loop spans 14 amino acids. Germline CDR1 and CDR2: SGDLS and YYNGEE. Between the trimmed V and J ends, which lost 3 bases and 0 bases, there was a span of 10 bases. CDR3 sequence (DNA): TGTGCCAGCAGCGCGCGCGGAGACTCCTACGAGCAGTACTTC. It encodes CASSARGDSYEQYF.

The chain combines TRBV6-2 or TRBV6-3 with TRBJ2-7; possibly TRBD1 for D (6 bases). Per the germline V gene, CDR1 is MNHEY and CDR2 is SVGEGT. The CDR3 is 14 amino acids. Trimming removed 2 bases at V and 0 bases at J, with 8 bases between. DNA of the CDR3: TGTGCCAGCAGTTACCTGGGGGCCTCCTACGAGCAGTACTTC. Protein product: CASSYLGASYEQYF.

In its sample, this clone was seen a few times. V usage is TRBV6-6 and J usage is TRBJ2-5; no reliable D call. The ends were cut back, 6 bases at V and 7 bases at J, with 21 bases in the middle. Germline values: CDR1 MNHNY, CDR2 SVGAGI (reference sequence). The CDR3 loop spans 15 amino acids. The DNA of the CDR3 is TGTGCCAGCAGCCTACTCGAGCGATTGGTGGGGACCCAGTACTTC. It translates to CASSLLERLVGTQYF.

The V and J genes are TRBV20-1 and TRBJ1-5; D gene unclear. V lost 3 bases and J 0 bases, leaving 15 bases between the germline ends. Germline V lookup: CDR1 DFQATT, CDR2 SNEGSKA (reference sequence). CDR3 size: 16 residues. The CDR3 DNA reads as TGCAGTGCTAGTGAGGGCAGCTATTATAGCAATCAGCCCCAGCATTTT. Translating it yields CSASEGSYYSNQPQHF.

The chain joins TRBV5-6 to TRBJ1-1; D is perhaps TRBD1 (5 bases). Germline values: CDR1 SGHDT, CDR2 YYEEEE. V was cut by 3 bases and J by 6 bases, with 18 bases left in between. This CDR3 has 15 amino acids. The CDR3 is CASSSDARGMPEAFF. DNA of the CDR3: TGTGCCAGCAGCTCCGACGCTAGGGGTATGCCTGAAGCTTTCTTT.

The rearrangement uses TRBV28 and TRBJ2-7; D unclear. Germline CDR1 MDHEN, CDR2 SYDVKM. V lost 4 bases, J lost 0 bases, and 7 bases lay in between. The length of the CDR3 is 13 residues. The CDR3 spells CASSSYSSYEQYF. CDR3 bases: TGTGCCAGCAGTTCTTACAGCTCCTACGAGCAGTACTTC.

This clone was detected only once. The chain has TRBV4-3 and TRBJ2-1; D unclear. The CDR3 runs to 15 residues. Germline values: CDR1 LGHNA, CDR2 YSLEER. V was pared by 0 bases and J by 0 bases, with 6 bases between. Here the CDR3 reads CASSQDPGSYNEQFF. The CDR3 DNA reads as TGCGCCAGCAGCCAAGATCCGGGCTCCTACAATGAGCAGTTCTTC.

CDR3 sequence (DNA): TGCGCCAGCAGCTTGGCCTCAGGGTTGAATCAGCCCCAGCATTTT. Translated: CASSLASGLNQPQHF. The chain recombines TRBV5-1 with TRBJ1-5; D is perhaps TRBD1 (5 bases). This CDR3 region has 15 residues. Trimming left V 0 bases short and J 4 bases short, with 11 bases between. Per the germline V gene, CDR1 is SGHRS and CDR2 is YFSETQ.

The CDR3 DNA reads TGCGCCAGCAGCTTGGGAGGAAATGAGCAGTTCTTC. Amino acids: CASSLGGNEQFF. The chain couples TRBV5-1 to TRBJ2-1; D uncertain. Germline CDR1 is SGHRS and CDR2 is YFSETQ. Trimming left V 0 bases short and J 7 bases short, with 5 bases between. The CDR3 covers 12 residues.

This chain uses TRBV6-2 or TRBV6-3 with TRBJ2-1, with 10 bases fitting TRBD1. J gave up 7 bases and V 0 bases, and 6 bases lay outside the gene matches. The V gene's germline CDR1 is MNHEY and CDR2 SVGEGT. This CDR3 contains 16 residues. CDR3 region: CASSYSRRDRGNEQFF. The CDR3 DNA sequence: TGTGCCAGCAGTTACTCGAGAAGGGACAGGGGAAATGAGCAGTTCTTC.

The CDR3 spells CASSRTGTGVYNEQFF. CDR3 coding DNA: TGTGCCAGCTCACGTACCGGGACAGGGGTGTACAATGAGCAGTTCTTC. The rearrangement links TRBV18 to TRBJ2-1; 10 bases match TRBD1. The length of the CDR3 is 16 residues. Per the germline V gene, CDR1 is KGHSH and CDR2 is LQKENI. Trimming at V came to 4 bases and at J to 4 bases, leaving 7 bases not matched to a gene.

The V gene is TRBV5-1, the J gene TRBJ1-6; D call uncertain. Germline CDR1 SGHRS, CDR2 YFSETQ. The CDR3 has 15 amino acids. V gave up 1 base and J gave up 8 bases, with 13 bases separating them. CDR3 residues: CASSLKGPGYSPLHF. CDR3 bases: TGCGCCAGCAGCTTGAAAGGGCCGGGGTATTCACCCCTCCACTTT.